This T cell receptor (beta chain) was documented in a study of T cells in women clearing cervical HPV infection. Study summary: Case blood was drawn a median approximately 150 days after lesion detection. With HLA typing for only a few women, HLA confounding remains possible.

General study findings and limits: CIN3+ cases had significantly higher TCR repertoire richness than controls, but evenness did not differ. It is unknown whether associations predate infection; no effector/memory or HPV-specific sorting.

Trimming cost V 4 bases and J 6 bases; bases outside gene matches: 8. The CDR3 is made up of 14 amino acids. Sequencing was performed with immunoSEQ multiplex PCR; in TCRdb, only in-frame clones are kept and a portion is missing. This sample lists tens of thousands of clones; its ten largest clones have less than 40%. As concerns this clone: Its antigen is unidentified. The read falls 3 residues short of the CDR3 end, and the missing part is taken from the germline J gene.

This chain connects TRBV12-3 or TRBV12-4 to TRBJ2-7, with 8 bases that match TRBD2. Sequencing was done on a sample of blood buffy coat. This TCR derives from a woman aged 18 to 75 with a cervical HPV16 infection that either progressed to CIN3+ or cleared (not recorded which). CDR3 sequence reads: CASSSFEAGGEQYF. The part of the CDR3 DNA that was read is TGTGCCAGCAGTTCTTTCGAGGCGGGAGGCGAG.